The 8 T cell receptor beta chains below come from one sample, sequenced in a study of Ad26.COV2.S vaccination and SARS-CoV-2 variants. Using immunoSEQ multiplex PCR, the repertoire was profiled, and TCRdb retains in-frame clones only, with some absent. The sample carries under 550,000 clones, about nine tenths recorded once. Treatment: about 20 received Ad26.COV2.S at low or high dose, single or two shots; about 5 received placebo; per-sample allocation not given. The investigators took samples on day 63 after the first vaccine or placebo injection. The input for sequencing was peripheral blood, taken in a trial of Ad26.COV2.S vaccine versus placebo. These receptors all stem from a person aged 18-65 years who received the Ad26.COV2.S COVID-19 vaccine or a placebo.

This clone was found once. The rearrangement joins TRBV6-5 to TRBJ2-3; the D call may be TRBD1 or TRBD2 (5 bases each). This CDR3 has 14 amino acids. The V gene lost 2 bases and the J gene lost 4 bases, with 10 bases spanning the gap. Germline assignment: CDR1 MNHEY and CDR2 SVGAGI. The CDR3 bases are TGTGCCAGCAGTTACGGGGGTAGTTCAGATACGCAGTATTTT. Translation: CASSYGGSSDTQYF.

J is TRBJ1-4 and V is TRBV4-1; 9 nucleotides agree with TRBD1. CDR3 length equals 15 residues. V gave up 0 bases and J gave up 11 bases; unmatched junction bases: 7. CDR1 MGHRA and CDR2 YSYEKL come from the germline V gene. This chain's CDR3 is CASSQDRDRVRKLFF. CDR3 sequence (DNA): TGCGCCAGCAGCCAAGATCGGGACAGGGTTAGGAAACTGTTTTTT.

V gene TRBV11-3 combines with J gene TRBJ2-1; TRBD2 matches 7 bases. V shed 0 bases, J shed 7 bases, and the junction held 6 bases outside the gene matches. This CDR3 spans 15 amino acids. The germline CDR1 and CDR2 sequences are SGHNT and YENEEA. In DNA, the CDR3 is TGTGCCAGCAGCTTAGATGCGGCGGGAGTTAATGAGCAGTTCTTC. The encoded protein is CASSLDAAGVNEQFF. Full variable domain (missing parts from reference TRBV11-3 and TRBJ2-1): EAGVVQSPRYKIIEKKQPVAFWCNPISGHNTLYWYLQNLGQGPELLIRYENEEAVDDSQLPKDRFSAERLKGVDSTLKIQPAELGDSAVYLCASSLDAAGVNEQFFGPGTRLTVL.

The V gene is TRBV6-5, the J gene TRBJ2-1, with TRBD1 matching over 9 bases. This CDR3 has 12 amino acids. Trimming removed 5 bases from V and 13 bases from J; junction bases left unmatched: 6. The V gene's germline CDR1 is MNHEY and CDR2 SVGAGI. This CDR3 is CASSPKDRGQFF. As DNA, the CDR3 is TGTGCCAGCAGTCCTAAGGACAGGGGCCAGTTCTTC.

There are a few counts of this clone. This chain uses TRBV6-5 with TRBJ1-1; D is uncertain. Trimming pared 6 bases from V and 1 base from J, leaving 12 bases between. The germline gives CDR1 MNHEY, CDR2 SVGAGI. The length of the CDR3 is 14 residues. In DNA form, the CDR3 reads TGTGCCAGCAGATCAACCGTCTGGAACACTGAAGCTTTCTTT. Translated, it gives CASRSTVWNTEAFF.

The V call is TRBV9, the J call TRBJ2-5, with D unclear. CDR1 and CDR2 (germline): SGDLS, YYNGEE. Trimming removed 0 bases at V and 2 bases at J, with 8 bases between. This CDR3 has 14 amino acids. CDR3 protein: CASSVEGHQETQYF. As DNA, the CDR3 is TGTGCCAGCAGCGTAGAAGGCCATCAAGAGACCCAGTACTTC.

The chain couples TRBV7-8 to TRBJ2-1; no definite D call. Trimming removed 1 base from V and 8 bases from J, with 3 bases in between. This CDR3 is 11 amino acids long. CDR1 is SGHVS, CDR2 FQNEAQ, per germline. The CDR3 DNA sequence: TGTGCCAGCAGCTTAGAGTATGAGCAGTTCTTC. Encoded protein: CASSLEYEQFF.

The genes are TRBV6-2 or TRBV6-3 and TRBJ1-6, with a weak D call TRBD1 (5 bases). The length of the CDR3 is 17 residues. The V gene's germline CDR1 is MNHEY and CDR2 SVGEGT. Trimming shortened V by 0 bases and J by 9 bases, and 18 bases separated the two germline ends. The CDR3 region is CASSYSKGRGIASPLHF. CDR3 bases: TGTGCCAGCAGTTACTCGAAGGGGCGGGGAATTGCTTCACCCCTCCACTTT.